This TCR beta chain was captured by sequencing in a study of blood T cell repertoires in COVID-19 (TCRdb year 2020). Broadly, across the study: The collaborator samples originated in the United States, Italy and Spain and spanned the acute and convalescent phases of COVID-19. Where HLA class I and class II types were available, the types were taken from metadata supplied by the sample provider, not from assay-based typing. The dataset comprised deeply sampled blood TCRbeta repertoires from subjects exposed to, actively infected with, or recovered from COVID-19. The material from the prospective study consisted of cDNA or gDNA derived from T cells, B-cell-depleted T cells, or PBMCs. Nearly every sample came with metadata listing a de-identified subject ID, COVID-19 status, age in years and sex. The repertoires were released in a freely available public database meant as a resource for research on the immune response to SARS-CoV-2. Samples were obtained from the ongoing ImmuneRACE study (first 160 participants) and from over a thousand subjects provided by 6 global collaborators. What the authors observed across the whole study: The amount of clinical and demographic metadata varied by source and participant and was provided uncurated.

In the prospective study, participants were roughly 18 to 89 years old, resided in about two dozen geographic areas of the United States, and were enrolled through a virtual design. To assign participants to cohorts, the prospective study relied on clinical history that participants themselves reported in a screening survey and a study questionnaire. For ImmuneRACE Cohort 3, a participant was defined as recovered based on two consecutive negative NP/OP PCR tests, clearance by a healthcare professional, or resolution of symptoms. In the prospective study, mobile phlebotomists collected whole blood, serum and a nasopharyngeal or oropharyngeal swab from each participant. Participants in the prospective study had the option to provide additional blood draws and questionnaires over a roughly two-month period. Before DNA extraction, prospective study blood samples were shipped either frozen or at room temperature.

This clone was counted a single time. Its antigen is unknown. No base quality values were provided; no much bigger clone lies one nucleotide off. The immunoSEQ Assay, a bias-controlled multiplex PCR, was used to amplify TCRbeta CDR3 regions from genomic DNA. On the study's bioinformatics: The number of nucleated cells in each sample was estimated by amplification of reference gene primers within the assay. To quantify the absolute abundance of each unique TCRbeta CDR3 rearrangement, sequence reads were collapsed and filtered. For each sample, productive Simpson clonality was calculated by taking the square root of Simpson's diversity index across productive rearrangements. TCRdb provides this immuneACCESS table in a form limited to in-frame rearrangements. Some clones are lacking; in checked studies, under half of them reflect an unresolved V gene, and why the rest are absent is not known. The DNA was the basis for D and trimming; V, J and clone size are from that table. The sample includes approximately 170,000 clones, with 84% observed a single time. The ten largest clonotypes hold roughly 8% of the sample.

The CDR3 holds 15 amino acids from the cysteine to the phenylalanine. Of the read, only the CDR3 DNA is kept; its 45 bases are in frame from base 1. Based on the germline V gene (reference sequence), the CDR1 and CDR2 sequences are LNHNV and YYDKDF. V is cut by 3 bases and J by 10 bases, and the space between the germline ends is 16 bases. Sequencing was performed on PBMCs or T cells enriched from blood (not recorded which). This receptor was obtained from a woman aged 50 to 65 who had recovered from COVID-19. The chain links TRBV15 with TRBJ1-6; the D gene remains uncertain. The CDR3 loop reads CATSRGLGGSSPLHF. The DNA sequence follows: TGTGCCACCAGCAGGGGCCTTGGTGGGAGCTCACCCCTCCACTTT.